These 27 T cell receptor beta chains came from one sample sequenced in a study of T cells in Graves' hyperthyroidism and ophthalmopathy. Amplification of TCR beta CDR3 regions used RNA as the template. The TCR CDR3 was amplified in a first-round RT-PCR using the HTBI primer set. TCRdb independently ran MiXCR on the multiplex PCR reads; one entry per CDR3 protein. This table holds 150,000 to 200,000 distinct CDR3 sequences, about a sixth found once. Sequenced: blood. These receptors all come from a woman aged 50 to 65 with Graves' hyperthyroidism.

This clonotype occurred many times. V is TRBV13 and J is TRBJ2-1, with 8 bases fitting TRBD1. Germline CDR1 PRHDT, CDR2 FYEKMQ (reference sequence). Trimming at V came to 5 bases and at J to 8 bases, leaving 8 bases not matched to a gene. This CDR3 is 14 amino acids long. CDR3 in amino acids: CASSTRDRFDEQFF. The CDR3 region has the DNA TGTGCCAGCAGCACCCGGGACAGGTTCGATGAGCAGTTCTTC.

This clonotype has a count of ten or more. In DNA, the CDR3 is TGCGCCAGCAGCTTGGAGGGCGGCTATGGCTACACCTTC. Translation: CASSLEGGYGYTF. The gene calls are TRBV5-1 and TRBJ1-2; D uncertain. Trimming cost V 0 bases and J 4 bases, with 7 bases left between them. Germline CDR1 is SGHRS and CDR2 is YFSETQ. This CDR3 has 13 residues.

This clonotype was recorded many times. This chain joins TRBV18 and TRBJ2-1; D might be TRBD1 or TRBD2, each matching 5 bases. V gave up 1 base and J gave up 4 bases, with 11 bases separating them. Germline CDR1 and CDR2: KGHSH and LQKENI. This CDR3 spans 15 amino acids. The CDR3 reads CASSPRDGKYNEQFF. The CDR3, as DNA: TGTGCCAGCTCACCACGGGACGGGAAATACAATGAGCAGTTCTTC. Together with reference TRBV18 and TRBJ2-1, the CDR3 gives the full variable domain: NAGVMQNPRHLVRRRGQEARLRCSPMKGHSHVYWYRQLPEEGLKFMVYLQKENIIDESGMPKERFSAEFPKEGPSILRIQQVVRGDSAAYFCASSPRDGKYNEQFFGPGTRLTVL.

The rearrangement joins TRBV5-1 to TRBJ2-3; 9 bases are shared with TRBD2. V shed 0 bases, J shed 3 bases, and the junction held 8 bases outside the gene matches. The CDR3 is 17 residues long. Per germline, CDR1 SGHRS and CDR2 YFSETQ. The CDR3 is CASSLVPAGGATDTQYF. The DNA of the CDR3 is TGCGCCAGCAGCTTGGTCCCAGCGGGAGGCGCTACAGATACGCAGTATTTT.

This clonotype occurred many times. The chain couples TRBV7-9 to TRBJ2-7; 10 bases line up with TRBD1. V shed 4 bases, J shed 0 bases, and the junction held 9 bases outside the gene matches. The germline CDR1 and CDR2 sequences are SEHNR and FQNEAQ (reference sequence). CDR3 length: 17 amino acids. CDR3 sequence (DNA): TGTGCCAGCAGCTCACTGACGGGACAGGGGAGCTCCTACGAGCAGTACTTC. It is translated as CASSSLTGQGSSYEQYF.

This clonotype occurred many times. This rearrangement joins TRBV28 to TRBJ1-5; D perhaps matches TRBD1 (6 bases). The CDR3 length is 16 residues. V dropped 6 bases and J dropped 4 bases, with 19 bases sitting between them. CDR1 and CDR2 from the germline V gene are MDHEN and SYDVKM. The CDR3 loop reads CASRSHRVVGNQPQHF. The DNA of the CDR3 is TGTGCCAGCAGATCCCACAGGGTAGTTGGTAATCAGCCCCAGCATTTT.

V usage is TRBV12-3 or TRBV12-4 and J usage is TRBJ1-1; 10 bases match TRBD1. The CDR3 contains 18 residues. Losses at the gene ends were 6 bases for V and 3 bases for J; bases not matched to a gene: 16. Written as DNA, the CDR3 is TGTGCCAGCAGGAATTCGGGACAGGGGTGGAGTGAGGACACTGAAGCTTTCTTT. Translation: CASRNSGQGWSEDTEAFF.

This clonotype was found a few times. The rearrangement joins TRBV19 to TRBJ1-5; no clear D gene. The V and J ends lost 3 bases and 5 bases respectively, with 17 bases between them. The CDR3 extends over 16 amino acids. Germline V gives CDR1 LNHDA, CDR2 SQIVND (reference sequence). The CDR3, as DNA: TGTGCCAGTAGTATGGCGGGTCACCAGGCCTATCAGCCCCAGCATTTT. Its protein is CASSMAGHQAYQPQHF.

This clonotype was observed a few times. J is TRBJ2-3 and V is TRBV5-6; TRBD2 matches 8 bases. Germline V gene lookup returns CDR1 SGHDT and CDR2 YYEEEE. The CDR3 totals 14 residues. Trimming took 1 base from V and 7 from J; bases not matched to a gene: 5. CDR3 sequence: CASSLRTSSHTQYF. The CDR3 bases are TGTGCCAGCAGCTTGCGGACTAGCTCTCATACGCAGTATTTT.

This CDR3 reads CASSQTNMADTQYF. In DNA, the CDR3 is TGCGCCAGCAGCCAAACCAATATGGCAGATACGCAGTATTTT. The chain carries TRBV4-1 and TRBJ2-3, with unresolved D. V was pared by 2 bases and J by 4 bases, with 10 bases between. Germline V gives CDR1 MGHRA, CDR2 YSYEKL. There are 14 residues in the CDR3.

This clonotype was seen only once. An end of the junction does not agree with germline; a read error may underlie this. The rearrangement uses TRBV5-1 and TRBJ1-1, with 10 nucleotides matching TRBD1. CDR3 length: 16 residues. Germline CDR1 is SGHRS and CDR2 is YFSETQ. CDR3 nucleotides: TGTGCCAGCAGCCAGGGACAGGGGCTCTTCGGGACTGAAGCTTTCTTT. This gives the protein CASSQGQGLFGTEAFF.

This clonotype was seen repeatedly, ten times or more. V is TRBV3-1 and J is TRBJ2-5, with D perhaps being TRBD1 or TRBD2 (5 bases each). V lost 2 bases, J lost 4 bases, and 11 bases lay in between. CDR3 length: 14 amino acids. Germline V lookup: CDR1 LGHDT, CDR2 YNNKEL (reference sequence). DNA of the CDR3: TGTGCCAGCAGCCAAAGTGGGGGTGCAGAGACCCAGTACTTC. Protein sequence: CASSQSGGAETQYF.

This clonotype came up many times. This chain connects TRBV24-1 to TRBJ2-3; D unresolved. V was cut by 0 bases and J by 2 bases, with 5 bases left in between. CDR1 and CDR2 from the germline V gene are KGHDR and SFDVKD. The CDR3 runs 14 residues. CDR3: CATSDLGDTDTQYF. CDR3 sequence (DNA): TGTGCCACCAGTGATTTGGGCGACACAGATACGCAGTATTTT.

This clonotype was picked up many times. The rearrangement uses TRBV12-3 or TRBV12-4 and TRBJ1-3, with TRBD1 identical over 8 bases. The CDR3 is 14 residues long. Trimming took 5 bases from V and 4 from J; bases not matched to a gene: 4. DNA for the CDR3: TGTGCCAGCAGTAACAGGGGGGCAGGAAACACCATATATTTT. Protein sequence: CASSNRGAGNTIYF.

Only a few counts were recorded for this clonotype. The rearrangement links TRBV6-1 to TRBJ2-7; D is possibly TRBD1 (6 bases). Germline CDR1 and CDR2: MNHNS and SASEGT. V was shortened by 2 bases and J by 3 bases, with 8 bases between the two germline ends. The CDR3 has 13 amino acids. CDR3 DNA: TGTGCCAGCAGTGAACAGGGGAGCTACGAGCAGTACTTC. It encodes CASSEQGSYEQYF.

This clonotype was seen ten or more times. The genes are TRBV7-2 and TRBJ1-1; D is unresolved. The length of the CDR3 is 14 residues. From germline, CDR1 is SGHTA and CDR2 FQGNSA. V lost 1 base and J lost 2, with 8 bases in between. CDR3 residues: CASSLEGTNTEAFF. The CDR3 nucleotides read TGTGCCAGCAGCTTAGAGGGCACTAACACTGAAGCTTTCTTT.

This clonotype appeared a few times. J is TRBJ1-3 and V is TRBV19, with D perhaps TRBD1 (5 bases). V was trimmed by 6 bases and J by 1 base, leaving 10 bases between them. The CDR3 covers 14 residues. Germline CDR1 LNHDA, CDR2 SQIVND (reference sequence). CDR3 bases: TGTGCCAGTAGGAGAGACAGATCTGGAAACACCATATATTTT. It translates to CASRRDRSGNTIYF.

V and J are TRBV24-1 and TRBJ1-2; TRBD1 matches 12 bases. Per germline, CDR1 KGHDR and CDR2 SFDVKD. Trimming at V came to 4 bases and at J to 8 bases, leaving 7 bases not matched to a gene. The CDR3 runs 15 residues. The CDR3 nucleotides are TGTGCCACCAGTGACCCGGGACAGGGGGCTCGGGGCTACACCTTC. It codes for CATSDPGQGARGYTF.

Many counts were recorded for this clonotype. The chain employs TRBV2 and TRBJ1-2; D gene unclear. From germline, CDR1 is SNHLY and CDR2 FYNNEI. This CDR3 is built from 13 residues. Trimming took 2 bases from V and 3 from J, leaving 7 bases between them. CDR3 sequence reads: CASSEQTYYGYTF. DNA of the CDR3: TGTGCCAGCAGTGAACAGACCTACTATGGCTACACCTTC.

The CDR3 sequence is CSASLDTRDSPLHF. CDR3 DNA sequence: TGCAGTGCTAGTTTAGACACTAGGGATTCACCCCTCCACTTT. This chain links TRBV20-1 with TRBJ1-6; no definite D call. The CDR3 length is 14 residues. Germline V lookup: CDR1 DFQATT, CDR2 SNEGSKA (reference sequence). V gave up 3 bases and J gave up 8 bases, with 14 bases separating them.

This clonotype is medium-sized in the sample. CDR3 amino acids: CASSMTGGAGYGYTF. CDR3 bases: TGTGCCAGCAGTATGACAGGGGGCGCAGGCTATGGCTACACCTTC. The rearrangement links TRBV6-1 to TRBJ1-2; 10 nucleotides line up with TRBD1. The CDR3 contains 15 residues. Germline V CDR1 and CDR2: MNHNS, SASEGT. With V trimmed by 5 bases and J by 4 bases, 7 bases remained unmatched.

In this sample, this clonotype turned up many times. The chain uses TRBV20-1 and TRBJ1-1, with a weak D call TRBD1 (6 bases). V lost 2 bases to trimming and J lost 6 bases, with 16 bases between them. The CDR3 contains 14 residues. Germline CDR1 is DFQATT and CDR2 is SNEGSKA (reference sequence). The CDR3 DNA reads as TGCAGTGCTAGACGTCCGAGAGGGGGGGCTGAAGCTTTCTTT. Translation: CSARRPRGGAEAFF.

The chain combines TRBV11-2 with TRBJ2-7; weak D call: TRBD1 (5 bases). Germline V gene sequence: CDR1 SGHAT, CDR2 FQNNGV. V lost 4 bases, J lost 1 base, and 14 bases lay in between. The CDR3 has 15 amino acids. CDR3 loop: CASSYRSGNSYEQYF. CDR3 nucleotide sequence: TGTGCCAGCAGCTACCGATCAGGGAATTCCTACGAGCAGTACTTC.

The J gene is TRBJ1-5, the V gene TRBV4-1; D unresolved. CDR3 length equals 15 residues. The V end was cut by 3 bases, the J end by 1 base, with 10 bases between. The germline CDR1 and CDR2 sequences are MGHRA and YSYEKL. CDR3 protein: CASSQATRSNQPQHF. As DNA, the CDR3 is TGCGCCAGCAGCCAGGCCACAAGAAGCAATCAGCCCCAGCATTTT.

This clonotype has ten or more counts. CDR3 nucleotides: TGTGCCAGCAGCATTCCGGGACAAGGGCTCTATGGCTACACCTTC. Translated: CASSIPGQGLYGYTF. The chain carries TRBV7-8 and TRBJ1-2; possibly TRBD1 for D (6 bases). V gave up 5 bases and J gave up 4 bases, with 17 bases separating them. In germline, CDR1 is SGHVS, CDR2 FQNEAQ. This CDR3 contains 15 residues.

Note on this clonotype: A read error may produce the germline difference seen at one junction end. The gene calls are TRBV12-3 or TRBV12-4 and TRBJ2-5, with TRBD1 matching 7 bases. The CDR3 is 12 amino acids. The CDR3 loop reads CASSSGGEAQYF. As DNA, the CDR3 is TGTGCCAGCAGTTCAGGGGGAGAGGCCCAGTACTTC.

This clonotype was counted at least ten times. The chain recombines TRBV28 with TRBJ1-4, with D perhaps TRBD1 (5 bases). CDR1 MDHEN and CDR2 SYDVKM come from the germline V gene. The CDR3 extends over 17 amino acids. Trimming left V 3 bases short and J 0 bases short, with 14 bases between. Written as DNA, the CDR3 is TGTGCCAGCAGTTTCCGCAGGGCGGCCTCAACTAATGAAAAACTGTTTTTT. Translation: CASSFRRAASTNEKLFF.